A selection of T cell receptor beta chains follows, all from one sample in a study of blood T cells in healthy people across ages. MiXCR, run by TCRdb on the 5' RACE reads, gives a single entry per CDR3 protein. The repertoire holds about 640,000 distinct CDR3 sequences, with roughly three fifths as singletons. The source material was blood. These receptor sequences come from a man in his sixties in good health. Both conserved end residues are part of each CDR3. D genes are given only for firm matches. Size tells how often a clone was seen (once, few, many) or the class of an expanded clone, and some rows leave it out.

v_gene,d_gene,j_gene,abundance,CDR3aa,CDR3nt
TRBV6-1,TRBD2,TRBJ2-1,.,CASGGGGGSYNEQFF,TGTGCCAGCGGGGGTGGCGGGGGCTCCTACAATGAGCAGTTCTTC
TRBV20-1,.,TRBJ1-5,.,CSASPGGGGMPQHF,TGCAGTGCTAGCCCTGGCGGGGGGGGTATGCCCCAGCATTTT
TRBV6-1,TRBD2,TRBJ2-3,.,CASSHAGLAGGLRSTDTQYF,TGTGCCAGCAGTCACGCGGGACTAGCGGGGGGTCTCCGGAGCACAGATACGCAGTATTTT
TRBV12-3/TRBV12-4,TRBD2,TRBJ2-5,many,CASSLEGLAGETQYF,TGTGCCAGCAGCTTAGAGGGACTAGCAGGAGAGACCCAGTACTTC
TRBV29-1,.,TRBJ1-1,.,CSVSLTPSNTEAFF,TGCAGCGTCTCCTTAACCCCAAGTAACACTGAAGCTTTCTTT
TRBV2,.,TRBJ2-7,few,CASSEQLHSSYEQYF,TGTGCCAGCAGTGAACAGTTACACAGCTCCTACGAGCAGTACTTC
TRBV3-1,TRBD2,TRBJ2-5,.,CASSLAGGHGTQETQYF,TGTGCCAGCAGCCTAGCGGGGGGACATGGAACCCAAGAGACCCAGTACTTC
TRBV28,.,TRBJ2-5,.,CKVGGAATQETQYF,TGCAAAGTTGGTGGGGCAGCCACCCAAGAGACCCAGTACTTC
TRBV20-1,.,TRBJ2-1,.,CSAGDAGLSNEQFF,TGCAGTGCTGGAGATGCTGGGCTGAGCAATGAGCAGTTCTTC
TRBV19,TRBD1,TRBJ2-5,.,CASSKNRGETQYF,TGTGCCAGTAGTAAGAACAGGGGTGAGACCCAGTACTTC
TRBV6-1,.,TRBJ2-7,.,CASNRAGNEQYF,TGTGCCAGCAACCGAGCGGGTAACGAGCAGTACTTC
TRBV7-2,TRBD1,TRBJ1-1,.,CASSLGGQGTLGAFF,TGTGCCAGCAGCTTAGGAGGACAGGGGACACTGGGAGCTTTCTTT
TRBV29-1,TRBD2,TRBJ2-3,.,CSGSGGGLDTQYF,TGCAGCGGGTCCGGCGGGGGATTAGATACGCAGTATTTT
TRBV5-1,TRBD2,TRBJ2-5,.,CASKEGLAGGQETQYF,TGCGCCAGCAAGGAAGGACTAGCGGGGGGCCAGGAGACCCAGTACTTC
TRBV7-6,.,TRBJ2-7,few,CASSLSQGRNEQYF,TGTGCCAGCAGCTTGAGTCAGGGAAGAAACGAGCAGTACTTC
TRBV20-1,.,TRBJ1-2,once,CSARWANYGYTF,TGCAGTGCTAGGTGGGCTAACTATGGCTACACCTTC
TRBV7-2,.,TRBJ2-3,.,CASSPATGADTQYF,TGTGCCAGCAGCCCCGCGACGGGCGCAGATACGCAGTATTTT
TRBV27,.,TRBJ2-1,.,CASSLTQGRPKQFF,TGTGCCAGCAGTTTAACACAAGGGAGACCCAAGCAGTTCTTC
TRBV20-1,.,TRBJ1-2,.,CSARAGTAYGYTF,TGCAGTGCTAGGGCCGGGACGGCCTATGGCTACACCTTC
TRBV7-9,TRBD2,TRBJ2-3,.,CASSLPTVTSGGTDTQYF,TGTGCCAGCAGCTTACCCACCGTAACTAGCGGGGGGACAGATACGCAGTATTTT
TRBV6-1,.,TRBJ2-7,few,CASSDPGVYEQYF,TGTGCCAGCAGTGACCCGGGGGTCTACGAGCAGTACTTC
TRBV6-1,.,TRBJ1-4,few,CASNPGTFRGTNEKLFF,TGTGCCAGCAACCCGGGGACATTTCGCGGGACTAATGAAAAACTGTTTTTT
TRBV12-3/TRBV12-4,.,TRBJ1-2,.,CASSLYSGTGATYGYTF,TGTGCCAGCAGTTTATACTCCGGGACGGGCGCAACCTATGGCTACACCTTC
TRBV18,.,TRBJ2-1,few,CASSPQRDTHEQFF,TGTGCCAGCTCACCCCAAAGGGACACGCATGAGCAGTTCTTC
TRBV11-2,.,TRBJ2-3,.,CAGSLSRITDTQYF,TGTGCCGGCAGCTTATCGCGAATCACAGATACGCAGTATTTT
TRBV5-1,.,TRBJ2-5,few,CASSLDVAGGTQETQYF,TGCGCCAGCAGCTTAGATGTAGCAGGGGGGACCCAAGAGACCCAGTACTTC
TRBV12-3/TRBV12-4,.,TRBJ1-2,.,CASSLDRATLGGYTF,TGTGCCAGCAGTTTAGACCGGGCCACCCTCGGTGGCTACACCTTC
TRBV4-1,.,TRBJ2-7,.,CASSQAHTSSYEQYF,TGCGCCAGCAGCCAAGCCCACACCAGCTCCTACGAGCAGTACTTC
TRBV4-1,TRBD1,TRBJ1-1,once,CASSQDLDRGNTEAFF,TGCGCCAGCAGCCAAGACCTCGACAGGGGGAACACTGAAGCTTTCTTT
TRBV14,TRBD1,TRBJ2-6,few,CASSPDRVLSGANVLTF,TGTGCCAGCAGCCCGGACAGGGTCCTTTCTGGGGCCAACGTCCTGACTTTC
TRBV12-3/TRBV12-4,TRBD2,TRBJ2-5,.,CASSLAGLEGTQYF,TGTGCCAGCAGTTTAGCAGGACTAGAGGGGACCCAGTACTTC
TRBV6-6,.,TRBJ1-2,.,CASSYERDYGYTF,TGTGCCAGCAGTTACGAGAGGGACTATGGCTACACCTTC
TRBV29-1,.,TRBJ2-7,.,CSVEISGFQAYEQYF,TGCAGCGTTGAAATTTCGGGGTTTCAAGCCTACGAGCAGTACTTC
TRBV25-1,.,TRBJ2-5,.,CASSDDFRGQYF,TGTGCCAGCAGTGACGACTTTCGTGGGCAGTACTTC
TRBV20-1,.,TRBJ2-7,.,CSARDRGDTDEQYF,TGCAGTGCTAGAGATCGAGGGGACACCGACGAGCAGTACTTC
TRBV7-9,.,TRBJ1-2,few,CASSPETASGYTF,TGTGCCAGCAGCCCTGAGACGGCTTCAGGCTACACCTTC
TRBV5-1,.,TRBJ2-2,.,CASSPVVGAETGELFF,TGCGCCAGCAGCCCGGTTGTGGGGGCAGAGACCGGGGAGCTGTTTTTT
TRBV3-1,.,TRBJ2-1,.,CASSQDVGTYNEQFF,TGTGCCAGCAGCCAAGATGTGGGTACCTACAATGAGCAGTTCTTC
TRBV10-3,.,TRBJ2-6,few,CAISEPSGANVLTF,TGTGCCATCAGTGAACCCTCTGGGGCCAACGTCCTGACTTTC
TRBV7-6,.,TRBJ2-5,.,CASSLRSDLQETQYF,TGTGCCAGCAGCTTACGGTCAGACCTACAAGAGACCCAGTACTTC
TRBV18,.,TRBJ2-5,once,CASSAIFSGEAQYF,TGTGCCAGCTCAGCCATCTTTAGTGGAGAGGCCCAGTACTTC
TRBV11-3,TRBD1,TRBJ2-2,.,CASSFSPGTGITGELFF,TGTGCCAGCAGCTTTAGTCCCGGGACAGGGATCACCGGGGAGCTGTTTTTT
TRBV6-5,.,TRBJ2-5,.,CASSYAPGLGETQYF,TGTGCCAGCAGTTACGCCCCCGGACTGGGGGAGACCCAGTACTTC
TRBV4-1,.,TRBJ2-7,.,CASSQGDDYEQYF,TGCGCCAGCAGCCAAGGGGATGACTACGAGCAGTACTTC
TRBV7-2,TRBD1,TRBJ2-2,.,CASSSTGSKAGELFF,TGTGCCAGCAGCTCGACAGGGAGTAAGGCCGGGGAGCTGTTTTTT
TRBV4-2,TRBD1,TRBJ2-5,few,CASSLPGTARQETQYF,TGTGCCAGCAGCCTTCCCGGGACAGCCCGCCAAGAGACCCAGTACTTC
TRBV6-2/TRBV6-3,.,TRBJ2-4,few,CASSYRGRENIQYF,TGTGCCAGCAGTTACCGGGGACGAGAAAACATTCAGTACTTC